This TCR beta chain came from a study of T cell responses to AZD1222 COVID-19 vaccine. The wider study: Samples with a second dose at about 4 or about 12 weeks were pooled together. Study-wide findings and caveats: Seropositive status at baseline applied to only a handful of AZD1222 recipients. As reported, nearly half of all spike-specific TCRs target variant regions that are unmutated.

Produced via immunoSEQ multiplex PCR; TCRdb's table is partial and in-frame only. The sample has about 150,000 clones; 75% to 95% are singletons. About this clone: The antigen remains unidentified.

Germline V lookup: CDR1 MNHEY, CDR2 SVGAGI. Trimming stripped 2 bases from V and 2 bases from J, with 5 bases between. The CDR3 runs to 13 residues. This sequence was found in an adult in good health. Sequencing used peripheral blood, obtained on day 0 of AZD1222 vaccination. The chain links TRBV6-5 to TRBJ2-3, with D perhaps TRBD2 (5 bases). CDR3 sequence reads: CASSYRDTDTQYF. CDR3 nucleotide sequence: TGTGCCAGCAGTTACCGGGACACAGATACGCAGTATTTT.